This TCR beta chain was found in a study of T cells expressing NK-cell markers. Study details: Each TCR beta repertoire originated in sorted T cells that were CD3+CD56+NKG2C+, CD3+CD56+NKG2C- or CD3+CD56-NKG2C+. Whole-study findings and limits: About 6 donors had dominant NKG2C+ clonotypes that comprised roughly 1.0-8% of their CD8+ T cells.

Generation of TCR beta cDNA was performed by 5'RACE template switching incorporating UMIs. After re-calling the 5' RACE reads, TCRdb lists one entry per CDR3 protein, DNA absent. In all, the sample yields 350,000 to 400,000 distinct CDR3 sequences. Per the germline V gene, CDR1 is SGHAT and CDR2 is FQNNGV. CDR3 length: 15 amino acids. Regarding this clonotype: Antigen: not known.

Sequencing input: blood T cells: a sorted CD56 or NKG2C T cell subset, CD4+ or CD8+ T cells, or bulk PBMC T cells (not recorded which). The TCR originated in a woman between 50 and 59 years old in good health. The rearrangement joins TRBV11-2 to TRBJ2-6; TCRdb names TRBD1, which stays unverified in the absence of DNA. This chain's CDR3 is CASSNTGTGANVLTF.